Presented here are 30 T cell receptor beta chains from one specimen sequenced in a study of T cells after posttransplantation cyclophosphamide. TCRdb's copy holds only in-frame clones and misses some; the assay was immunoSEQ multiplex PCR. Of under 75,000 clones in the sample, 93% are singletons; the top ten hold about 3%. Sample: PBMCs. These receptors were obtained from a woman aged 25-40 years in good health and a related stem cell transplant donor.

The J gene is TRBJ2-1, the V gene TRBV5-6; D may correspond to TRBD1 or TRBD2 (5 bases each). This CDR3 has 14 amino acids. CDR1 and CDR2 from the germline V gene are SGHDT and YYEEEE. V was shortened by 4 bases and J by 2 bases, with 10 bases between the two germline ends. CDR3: CASSNRGPYNEQFF. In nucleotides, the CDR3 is TGTGCCAGCAGCAACCGGGGCCCCTACAATGAGCAGTTCTTC.

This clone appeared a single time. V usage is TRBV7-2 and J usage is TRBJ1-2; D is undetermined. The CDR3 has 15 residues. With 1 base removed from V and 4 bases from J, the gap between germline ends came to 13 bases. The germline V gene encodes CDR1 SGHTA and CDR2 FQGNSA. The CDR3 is CASSLDLGDVYGYTF. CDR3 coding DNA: TGTGCCAGCAGCTTAGATCTGGGAGACGTCTATGGCTACACCTTC.

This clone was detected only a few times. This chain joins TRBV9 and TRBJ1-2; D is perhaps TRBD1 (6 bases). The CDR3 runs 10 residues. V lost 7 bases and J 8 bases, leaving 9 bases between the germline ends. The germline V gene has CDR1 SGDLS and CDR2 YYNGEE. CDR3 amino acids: CASGGRGYTF. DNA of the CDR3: TGTGCCAGCGGGGGGCGCGGCTACACCTTC.

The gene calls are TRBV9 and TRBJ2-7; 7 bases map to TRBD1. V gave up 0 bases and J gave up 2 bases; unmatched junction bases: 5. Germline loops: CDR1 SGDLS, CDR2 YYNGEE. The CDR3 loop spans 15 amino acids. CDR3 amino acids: CASSVVPQGTYEQYF. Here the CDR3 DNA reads TGTGCCAGCAGCGTAGTACCACAGGGGACCTACGAGCAGTACTTC.

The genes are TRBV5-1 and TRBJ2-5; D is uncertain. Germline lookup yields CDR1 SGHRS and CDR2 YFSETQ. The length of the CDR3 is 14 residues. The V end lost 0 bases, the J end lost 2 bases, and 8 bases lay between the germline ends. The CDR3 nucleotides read TGCGCCAGCAGCTTGGGAACAGTGCAAGAGACCCAGTACTTC. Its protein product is CASSLGTVQETQYF.

The chain's CDR3 is CASSFAKSYEQYF. The CDR3 DNA reads TGTGCCAGCAGTTTTGCCAAATCCTACGAGCAGTACTTC. The chain carries TRBV27 and TRBJ2-7; no clear D gene. Trimming left V 3 bases short and J 1 base short, with 7 bases between. Germline V lookup: CDR1 MNHEY, CDR2 SMNVEV (reference sequence). The CDR3 contains 13 residues.

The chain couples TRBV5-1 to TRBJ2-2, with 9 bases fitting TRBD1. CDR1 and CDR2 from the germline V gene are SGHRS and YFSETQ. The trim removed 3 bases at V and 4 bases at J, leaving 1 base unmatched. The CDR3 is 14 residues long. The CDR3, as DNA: TGCGCCAGCAGCTGGACAGGGGCCACCGGGGAGCTGTTTTTT. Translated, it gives CASSWTGATGELFF.

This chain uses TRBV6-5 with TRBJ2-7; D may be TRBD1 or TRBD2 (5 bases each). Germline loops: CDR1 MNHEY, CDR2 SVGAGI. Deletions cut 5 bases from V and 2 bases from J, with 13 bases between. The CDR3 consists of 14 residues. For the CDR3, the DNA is TGTGCCAGCAGTCGGGACCTTGGGGCCTACGAGCAGTACTTC. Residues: CASSRDLGAYEQYF.

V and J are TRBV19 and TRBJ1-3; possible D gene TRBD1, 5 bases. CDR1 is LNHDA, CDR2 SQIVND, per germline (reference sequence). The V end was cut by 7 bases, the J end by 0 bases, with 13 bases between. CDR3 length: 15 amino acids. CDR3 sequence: CASTTGHISGNTIYF. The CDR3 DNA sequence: TGTGCCAGTACAACAGGACACATCTCTGGAAACACCATATATTTT.

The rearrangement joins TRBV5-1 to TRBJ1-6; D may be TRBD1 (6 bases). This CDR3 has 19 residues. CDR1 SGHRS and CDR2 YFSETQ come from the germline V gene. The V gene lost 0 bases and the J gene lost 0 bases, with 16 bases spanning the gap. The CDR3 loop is CASSLGGAGALSYNSPLHF. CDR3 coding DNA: TGCGCCAGCAGCTTGGGGGGTGCAGGGGCCCTCTCCTATAATTCACCCCTCCACTTT.

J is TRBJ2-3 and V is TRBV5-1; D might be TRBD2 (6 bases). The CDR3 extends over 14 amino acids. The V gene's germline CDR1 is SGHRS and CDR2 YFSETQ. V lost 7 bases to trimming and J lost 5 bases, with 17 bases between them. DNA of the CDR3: TGCGCCAGCCGGGACGAATCGGGGGTAGATACGCAGTATTTT. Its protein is CASRDESGVDTQYF.

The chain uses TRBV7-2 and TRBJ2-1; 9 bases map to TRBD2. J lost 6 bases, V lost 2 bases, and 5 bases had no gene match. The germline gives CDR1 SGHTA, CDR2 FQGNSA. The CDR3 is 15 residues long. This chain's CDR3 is CASSLLAGGRNEQFF. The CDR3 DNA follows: TGTGCCAGCAGCTTATTGGCGGGGGGGCGCAATGAGCAGTTCTTC.

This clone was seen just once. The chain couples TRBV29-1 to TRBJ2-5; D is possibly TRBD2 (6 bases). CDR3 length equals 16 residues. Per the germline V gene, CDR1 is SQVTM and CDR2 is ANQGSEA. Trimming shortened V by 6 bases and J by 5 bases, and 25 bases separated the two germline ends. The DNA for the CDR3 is TGCAGCGTCGAACACGACCTTGGGGGGTGGGGGGAGACCCAGTACTTC. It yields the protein CSVEHDLGGWGETQYF.

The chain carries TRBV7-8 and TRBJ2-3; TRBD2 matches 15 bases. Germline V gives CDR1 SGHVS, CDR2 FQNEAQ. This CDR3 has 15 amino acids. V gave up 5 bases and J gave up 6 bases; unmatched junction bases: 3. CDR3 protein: CASSTGTSGGDTQYF. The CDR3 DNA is TGTGCCAGCAGCACGGGGACTAGCGGGGGGGATACGCAGTATTTT.

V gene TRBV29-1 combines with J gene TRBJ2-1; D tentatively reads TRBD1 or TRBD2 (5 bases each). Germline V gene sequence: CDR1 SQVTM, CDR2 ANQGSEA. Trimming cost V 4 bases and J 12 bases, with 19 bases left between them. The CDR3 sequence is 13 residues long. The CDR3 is CSVVSGTGERQFF. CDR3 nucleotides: TGCAGCGTTGTAAGTGGGACCGGGGAGAGGCAGTTCTTC.

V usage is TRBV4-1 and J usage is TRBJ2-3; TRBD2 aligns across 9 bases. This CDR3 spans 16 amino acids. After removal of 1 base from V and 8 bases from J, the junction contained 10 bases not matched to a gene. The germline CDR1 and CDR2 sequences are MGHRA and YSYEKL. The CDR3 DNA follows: TGCGCCAGCAGCCAAGGCTTCGCGGGGGGGCCAGGTACGCAGTATTTT. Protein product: CASSQGFAGGPGTQYF.

The DNA for the CDR3 is TGTGCCAGCAGGCGGCTAGCGGGTAACACCGGGGAGCTGTTTTTT. Translation gives CASRRLAGNTGELFF. The V call is TRBV6-1, the J call TRBJ2-2; 8 bases fit TRBD2. The V gene's germline CDR1 is MNHNS and CDR2 SASEGT. This CDR3 has 15 amino acids. V shed 6 bases and J 2 bases; nucleotides not matched to a gene: 5.

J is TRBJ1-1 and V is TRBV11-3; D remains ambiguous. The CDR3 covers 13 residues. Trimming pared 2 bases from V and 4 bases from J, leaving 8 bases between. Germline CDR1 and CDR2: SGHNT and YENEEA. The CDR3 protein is CASSLLMGTEAFF. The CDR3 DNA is TGTGCCAGCAGCTTACTTATGGGCACTGAAGCTTTCTTT.

CDR3 DNA sequence: TGCGCCAGCAGTGATGCCGGATGGGGGGGCACCTATGGCTACACCTTC. Encoded protein: CASSDAGWGGTYGYTF. The rearrangement joins TRBV10-2 to TRBJ1-2, with a weak D call TRBD1 (6 bases). With 3 bases removed from V and 4 bases from J, the gap between germline ends came to 18 bases. Germline CDR1 reads WSHSY; CDR2 reads SAAADI. This CDR3 comprises 16 residues.

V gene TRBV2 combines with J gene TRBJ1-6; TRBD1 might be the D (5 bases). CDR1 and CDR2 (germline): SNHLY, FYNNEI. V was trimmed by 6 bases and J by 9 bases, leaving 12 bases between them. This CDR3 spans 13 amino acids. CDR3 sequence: CASSRVRSSPLHF. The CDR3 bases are TGTGCCAGCAGCAGGGTTAGGTCTTCACCCCTCCACTTT.

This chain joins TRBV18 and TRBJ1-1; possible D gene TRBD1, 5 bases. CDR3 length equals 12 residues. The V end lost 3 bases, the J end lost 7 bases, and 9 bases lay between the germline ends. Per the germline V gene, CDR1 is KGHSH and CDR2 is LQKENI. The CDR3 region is CASSPGGSEAFF. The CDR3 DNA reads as TGTGCCAGCTCACCGGGGGGTAGTGAAGCTTTCTTT.

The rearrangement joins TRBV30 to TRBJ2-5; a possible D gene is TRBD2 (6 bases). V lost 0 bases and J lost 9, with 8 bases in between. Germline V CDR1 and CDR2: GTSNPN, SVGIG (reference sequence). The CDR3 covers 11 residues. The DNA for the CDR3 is TGTGCCTGGAGTGTATGGGGGGCCCAGTACTTC. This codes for CAWSVWGAQYF.

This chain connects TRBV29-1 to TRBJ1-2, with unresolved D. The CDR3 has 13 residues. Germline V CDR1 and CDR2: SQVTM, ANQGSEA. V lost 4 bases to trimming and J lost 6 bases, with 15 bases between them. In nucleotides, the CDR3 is TGCAGCGTTGTAAGGACGGGGTCGGATGGCTACACCTTC. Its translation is CSVVRTGSDGYTF.

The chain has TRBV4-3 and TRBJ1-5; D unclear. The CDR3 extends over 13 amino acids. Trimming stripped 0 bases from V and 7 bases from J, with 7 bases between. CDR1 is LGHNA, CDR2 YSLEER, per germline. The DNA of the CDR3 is TGCGCCAGCAGCCAAGATCGGGGACAGCCCCAGCATTTT. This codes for CASSQDRGQPQHF.

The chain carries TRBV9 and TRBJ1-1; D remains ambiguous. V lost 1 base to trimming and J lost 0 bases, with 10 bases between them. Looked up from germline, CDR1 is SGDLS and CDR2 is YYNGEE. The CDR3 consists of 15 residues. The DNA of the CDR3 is TGTGCCAGCAGCGTAAGAGCGGTAATGAACACTGAAGCTTTCTTT. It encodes CASSVRAVMNTEAFF.

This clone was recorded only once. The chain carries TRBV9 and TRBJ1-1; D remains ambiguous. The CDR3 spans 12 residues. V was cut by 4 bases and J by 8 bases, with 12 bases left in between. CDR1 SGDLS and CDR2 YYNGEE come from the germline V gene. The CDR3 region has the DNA TGTGCCAGCAGCCAAATAACCGGAGAAGCTTTCTTT. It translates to CASSQITGEAFF.

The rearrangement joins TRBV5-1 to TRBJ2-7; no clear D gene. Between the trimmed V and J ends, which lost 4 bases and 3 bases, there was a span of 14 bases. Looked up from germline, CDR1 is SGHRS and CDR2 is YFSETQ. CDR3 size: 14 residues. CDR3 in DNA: TGCGCCAGCAGCCTCGCGTCAGCCGGCTACGAGCAGTACTTC. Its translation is CASSLASAGYEQYF.

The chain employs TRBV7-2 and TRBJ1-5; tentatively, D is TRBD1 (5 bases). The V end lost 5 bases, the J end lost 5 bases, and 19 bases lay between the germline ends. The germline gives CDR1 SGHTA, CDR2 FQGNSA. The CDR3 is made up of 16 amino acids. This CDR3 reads CASSPRQRGADQPQHF. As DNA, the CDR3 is TGTGCCAGCAGCCCACGGCAAAGGGGCGCGGATCAGCCCCAGCATTTT. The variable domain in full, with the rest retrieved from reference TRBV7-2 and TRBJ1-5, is GAGVSQSPSNKVTEKGKDVELRCDPISGHTALYWYRQSLGQGLEFLIYFQGNSAPDKSGLPSDRFSAERTGGSVSTLTIQRTQQEDSAVYLCASSPRQRGADQPQHFGDGTRLSIL.

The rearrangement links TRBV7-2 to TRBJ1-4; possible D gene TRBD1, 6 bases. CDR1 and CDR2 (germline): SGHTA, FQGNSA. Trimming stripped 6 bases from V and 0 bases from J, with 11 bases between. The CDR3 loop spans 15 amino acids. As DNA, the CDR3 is TGTGCCAGCAGTGCTACAGGGCCAACTAATGAAAAACTGTTTTTT. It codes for CASSATGPTNEKLFF.

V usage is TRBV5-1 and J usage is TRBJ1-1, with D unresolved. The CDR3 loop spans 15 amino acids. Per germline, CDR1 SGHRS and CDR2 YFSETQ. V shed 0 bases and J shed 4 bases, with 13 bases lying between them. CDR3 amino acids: CASSLGPGRPTEAFF. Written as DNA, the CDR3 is TGCGCCAGCAGCTTGGGGCCCGGGAGGCCCACTGAAGCTTTCTTT.